This T cell receptor (beta chain) was recovered during a study of OX40 agonist ivuxolimab in advanced cancers. The germline gives CDR1 MDHEN, CDR2 SYDVKM. This CDR3 is built from 15 residues. V shed 6 bases and J 4 bases; nucleotides not matched to a gene: 10. Assay used: immunoSEQ multiplex PCR; TCRdb lists only in-frame clones, some missing. The sample shows about 14,000 clones, around 80% of them seen only once. This TCR derives from an adult with an advanced solid tumor such as melanoma, head and neck, liver or kidney cancer. Sequencing used CD4+ or CD8+ T cells sorted from blood, obtained in a trial of the OX40 agonist ivuxolimab. This chain uses TRBV28 with TRBJ2-7, with 9 bases identical to TRBD1. This CDR3 reads CASSSSPGQGYEQYF. The CDR3 coding sequence is TGTGCCAGCAGCTCCTCCCCGGGACAGGGTTACGAGCAGTACTTC. Combining the CDR3 with reference TRBV28 and TRBJ2-7 gives the whole variable domain DVKVTQSSRYLVKRTGEKVFLECVQDMDHENMFWYRQDPGLGLRLIYFSYDVKMKEKGDIPEGYSVSREKKERFSLILESASTNQTSMYLCASSSSPGQGYEQYFGPGTRLTVT.